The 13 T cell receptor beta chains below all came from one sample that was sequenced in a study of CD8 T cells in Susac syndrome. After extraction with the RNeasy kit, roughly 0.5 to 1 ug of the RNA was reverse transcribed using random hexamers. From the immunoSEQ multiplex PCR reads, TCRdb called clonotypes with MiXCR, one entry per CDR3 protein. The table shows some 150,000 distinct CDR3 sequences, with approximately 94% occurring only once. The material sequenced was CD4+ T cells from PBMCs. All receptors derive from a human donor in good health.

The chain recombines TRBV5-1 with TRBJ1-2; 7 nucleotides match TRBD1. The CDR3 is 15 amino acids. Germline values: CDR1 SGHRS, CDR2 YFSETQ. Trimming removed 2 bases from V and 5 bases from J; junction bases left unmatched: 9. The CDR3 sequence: CASSLAGTASYGYTF. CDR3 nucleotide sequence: TGCGCCAGCAGCTTAGCCGGGACAGCATCTTATGGCTACACCTTC.

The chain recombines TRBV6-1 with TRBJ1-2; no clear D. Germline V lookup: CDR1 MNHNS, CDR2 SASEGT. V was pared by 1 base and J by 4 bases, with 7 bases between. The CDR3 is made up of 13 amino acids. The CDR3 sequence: CASSEGGVYGYTF. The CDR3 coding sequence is TGTGCCAGCAGTGAAGGCGGGGTCTATGGCTACACCTTC.

The CDR3 region is CASSYSSQGGSYNEQFF. Here the CDR3 DNA reads TGTGCCAGCAGTTACTCGTCGCAGGGGGGCTCCTACAATGAGCAGTTCTTC. This chain links TRBV6-5 with TRBJ2-1; TRBD1 might be the D (7 bases). This CDR3 has 17 residues. Trimming took off 0 bases at V and 0 bases at J, with 12 bases between the two ends. Per the germline V gene, CDR1 is MNHEY and CDR2 is SVGAGI.

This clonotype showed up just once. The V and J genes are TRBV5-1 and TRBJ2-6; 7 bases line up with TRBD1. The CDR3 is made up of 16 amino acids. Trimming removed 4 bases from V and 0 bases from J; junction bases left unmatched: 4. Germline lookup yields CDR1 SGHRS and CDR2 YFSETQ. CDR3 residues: CASSGTVLSGANVLTF. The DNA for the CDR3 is TGCGCCAGCAGCGGGACAGTCCTCTCTGGGGCCAACGTCCTGACTTTC.

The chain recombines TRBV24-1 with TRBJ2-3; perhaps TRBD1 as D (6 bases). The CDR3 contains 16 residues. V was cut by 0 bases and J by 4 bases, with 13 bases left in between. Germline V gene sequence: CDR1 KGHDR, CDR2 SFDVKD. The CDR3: CATSDLAFGGSDTQYF. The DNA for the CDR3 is TGTGCCACCAGTGATTTGGCCTTTGGGGGCTCAGATACGCAGTATTTT.

CDR3 loop: CASSSLGGPGDIQYF. CDR3 in DNA: TGTGCCAGCAGTTCCCTGGGAGGGCCGGGGGACATTCAGTACTTC. This sequence joins TRBV12-3 or TRBV12-4 and TRBJ2-4; 7 bases align to TRBD2. J gave up 8 bases and V 4 bases, and 11 bases lay outside the gene matches. The CDR3 extends over 15 amino acids.

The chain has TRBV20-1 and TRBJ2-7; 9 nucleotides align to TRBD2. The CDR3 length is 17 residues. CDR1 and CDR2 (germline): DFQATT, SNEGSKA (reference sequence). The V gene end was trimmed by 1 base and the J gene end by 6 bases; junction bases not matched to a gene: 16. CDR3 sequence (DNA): TGCAGTGCTAGAGTACTGTTAGCGGGAGAAAGGAAAGGCGAGCAGTACTTC. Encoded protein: CSARVLLAGERKGEQYF.

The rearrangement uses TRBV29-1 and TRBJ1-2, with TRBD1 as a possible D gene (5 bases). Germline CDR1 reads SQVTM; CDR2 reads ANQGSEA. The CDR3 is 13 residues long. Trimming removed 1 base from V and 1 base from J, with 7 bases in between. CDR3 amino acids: CSVEGQLNYGYTF. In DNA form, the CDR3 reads TGCAGCGTTGAAGGACAGCTTAACTATGGCTACACCTTC.

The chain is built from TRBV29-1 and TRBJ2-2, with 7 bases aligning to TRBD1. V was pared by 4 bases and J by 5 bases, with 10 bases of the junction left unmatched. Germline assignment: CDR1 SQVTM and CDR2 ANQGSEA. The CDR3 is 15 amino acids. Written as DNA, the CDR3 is TGCAGCGTTGGAATGGTGACAGGGAAAACCGGGGAGCTGTTTTTT. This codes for CSVGMVTGKTGELFF.

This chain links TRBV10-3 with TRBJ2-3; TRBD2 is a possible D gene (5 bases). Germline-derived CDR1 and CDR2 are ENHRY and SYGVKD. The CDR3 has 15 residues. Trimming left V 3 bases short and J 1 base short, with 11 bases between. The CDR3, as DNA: TGTGCCATCAGTGATCGGGGTTTTGGCACAGATACGCAGTATTTT. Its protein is CAISDRGFGTDTQYF.

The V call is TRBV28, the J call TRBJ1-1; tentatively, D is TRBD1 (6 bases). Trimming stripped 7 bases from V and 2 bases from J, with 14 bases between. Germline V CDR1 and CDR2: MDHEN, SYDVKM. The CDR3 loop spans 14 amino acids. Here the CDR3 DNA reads TGTGCCAGCAAAGTAGGGGGACCCAACACTGAAGCTTTCTTT. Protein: CASKVGGPNTEAFF.

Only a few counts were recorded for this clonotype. This CDR3 reads CASSFKMNTEAFF. DNA for the CDR3: TGTGCCAGCAGTTTTAAGATGAACACTGAAGCTTTCTTT. The gene calls are TRBV12-3 or TRBV12-4 and TRBJ1-1; no clear D gene. This CDR3 comprises 13 residues. V shed 3 bases and J shed 0 bases, with 5 bases lying between them.

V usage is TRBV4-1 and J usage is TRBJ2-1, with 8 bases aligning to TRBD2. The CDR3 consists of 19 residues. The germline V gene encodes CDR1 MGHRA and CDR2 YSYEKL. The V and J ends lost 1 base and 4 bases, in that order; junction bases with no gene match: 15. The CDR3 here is CASSQGGGNRLAPYNEQFF. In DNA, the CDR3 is TGCGCCAGCAGCCAAGGGGGGGGGAACAGACTAGCGCCTTACAATGAGCAGTTCTTC.